The 9 T cell receptor beta chains below were found in one sample sequenced in a study of blood T cell repertoires in COVID-19. The repertoire was sequenced with immunoSEQ multiplex PCR; TCRdb's copy has only in-frame clones and lacks some. The sample contains tens of thousands of clones, about 90% of which appear only once. Sequenced input: peripheral blood. These receptors all come from a human donor with active COVID-19. The donor label of this sample is uncertain.

The chain has TRBV18 and TRBJ2-2; TRBD2 is a possible D gene (5 bases). CDR1 is KGHSH and CDR2 is LQKENI in the germline V gene. CDR3 length equals 14 residues. Trimming left V 3 bases short and J 4 bases short, with 9 bases between. DNA of the CDR3: TGTGCCAGCTCACCCGGGGTCCCCACCGGGGAGCTGTTTTTT. Translation: CASSPGVPTGELFF. The full variable domain, completed using reference TRBV18 and TRBJ2-2, is NAGVMQNPRHLVRRRGQEARLRCSPMKGHSHVYWYRQLPEEGLKFMVYLQKENIIDESGMPKERFSAEFPKEGPSILRIQQVVRGDSAAYFCASSPGVPTGELFFGEGSRLTVL.

The chain carries TRBV5-4 and TRBJ2-7, with 9 bases that match TRBD1. CDR3 size: 16 residues. Germline V CDR1 and CDR2: SGHNT, YYREEE (reference sequence). Unmatched junction bases numbered 9, after V lost 3 bases and J lost 2 bases. As DNA, the CDR3 is TGTGCCAGCAGCTCGGATGGGACAGGGAATACCTACGAGCAGTACTTC. It codes for CASSSDGTGNTYEQYF.

The rearrangement links TRBV5-6 to TRBJ1-5; a weak D match, TRBD1 (5 bases). The CDR3 runs to 17 residues. Germline values: CDR1 SGHDT, CDR2 YYEEEE. V shed 2 bases and J shed 1 base, with 16 bases lying between them. The chain's CDR3 is CASSFLSREGSNQPQHF. In DNA form, the CDR3 reads TGTGCCAGCAGCTTCCTTTCCAGGGAGGGGAGCAATCAGCCCCAGCATTTT.

This chain connects TRBV5-1 to TRBJ1-1, with D possibly matching TRBD1 (6 bases). Trimming took off 5 bases at V and 5 bases at J, with 16 bases between the two ends. The CDR3 covers 14 residues. Germline-derived CDR1 and CDR2 are SGHRS and YFSETQ. The CDR3: CASRKGGLETEAFF. DNA of the CDR3: TGCGCCAGCAGAAAGGGGGGGTTAGAAACTGAAGCTTTCTTT.

The chain couples TRBV2 to TRBJ1-2; perhaps TRBD1 as D (6 bases). The germline V and J ends were trimmed by 7 bases and 5 bases, with 17 bases remaining between them. CDR1 is SNHLY, CDR2 FYNNEI, per germline. The CDR3 is 14 amino acids. CDR3 nucleotides: TGTGCCAGCAACAGGGCCCCTCAGTTGTATGGCTACACCTTC. Translated: CASNRAPQLYGYTF.

The rearrangement uses TRBV11-2 and TRBJ2-2, with 13 bases fitting TRBD2. The CDR3 consists of 17 residues. Trimming removed 5 bases from V and 1 base from J; junction bases left unmatched: 4. CDR1 SGHAT and CDR2 FQNNGV come from the germline V gene. CDR3 protein: CASSAWTSGGNTGELFF. CDR3 nucleotides: TGTGCCAGCAGCGCCTGGACTAGCGGGGGGAACACCGGGGAGCTGTTTTTT.

The chain carries TRBV19 and TRBJ2-5; 8 nucleotides align to TRBD2. CDR1 is LNHDA and CDR2 is SQIVND in the germline V gene (reference sequence). The CDR3 sequence is 16 residues long. Trimming cost V 4 bases and J 1 base; bases outside gene matches: 8. CDR3 coding DNA: TGTGCCAGTAGTAGAGCCTCACTAGCGGTCCAAGAGACCCAGTACTTC. It specifies CASSRASLAVQETQYF.

CDR3 amino acids: CASSQVGGQGNQPQHF. The CDR3 coding sequence is TGTGCCAGCAGCCAAGTCGGGGGGCAGGGCAATCAGCCCCAGCATTTT. The V call is TRBV4-2, the J call TRBJ1-5; possibly TRBD1 for D (6 bases). Germline V gene lookup returns CDR1 LGHNA and CDR2 YNFKEQ. Trimming took off 1 base at V and 2 bases at J, with 12 bases between the two ends. The CDR3 extends over 16 amino acids.

The gene calls are TRBV28 and TRBJ1-4, with D possibly matching TRBD1 (5 bases). The CDR3 consists of 12 residues. Trimming took 6 bases from V and 11 from J, leaving 13 bases between them. The germline V gene has CDR1 MDHEN and CDR2 SYDVKM. CDR3 region: CASRQAPEKLFF. CDR3 coding DNA: TGTGCCAGCAGACAGGCCCCCGAGAAACTGTTTTTT.